Listed below are T cell receptor beta chains from one sample, sequenced in a study of shared clonotypes between healthy human individuals. Sequencing used immunoSEQ multiplex PCR; TCRdb keeps in-frame clones, though not all of them. The sample lists about 980,000 clones, roughly 72% occurring once. What was sequenced was memory CD4+ T cells sorted from blood. Every receptor here comes from a man aged 18 to 30 in good health. Both conserved end residues are part of each CDR3. The D gene is left open where the match is weak. Clone size is stated in some rows and not others, as once, few, many or a class when expanded.

TRBV9	NA	TRBJ2-7	NA	TGTGCCAGCAGCCCCTCGCAGAGCGGAGTCGTTGTCTACGAGCAGTACTTC	CASSPSQSGVVVYEQYF
TRBV7-9	NA	TRBJ2-2	NA	TGTGCCAGCAGCTTAGCGGCAGTGAACACCGGGGAGCTGTTTTTT	CASSLAAVNTGELFF
TRBV12-5	NA	TRBJ2-7	NA	TGTGCTAGTGGCCGCGGGGTGTACGAGCAGTACTTC	CASGRGVYEQYF
TRBV19	TRBD1	TRBJ1-1	NA	TGTGCCAGCCACAGACAGGGGCTTAACACTGAAGCTTTCTTT	CASHRQGLNTEAFF
TRBV6-5	TRBD2	TRBJ2-7	NA	TGTGCCAGCAGCCGACTAGCGGGGGCCTACGAGCAGTACTTC	CASSRLAGAYEQYF
TRBV7-3	TRBD1	TRBJ1-1	NA	TGTGCCAGCAGCTTAATGGGACAGGGGGCGACTGAAGCTTTCTTT	CASSLMGQGATEAFF
TRBV7-8	NA	TRBJ2-3	NA	TGTGCCAGCAGCCGCGGGACAGATAAAGATACGCAGTATTTT	CASSRGTDKDTQYF
TRBV18	NA	TRBJ1-4	NA	TGTGCCAGCCAAGGGCAGGGGACTAATGAAAAACTGTTTTTT	CASQGQGTNEKLFF
TRBV6-5	NA	TRBJ1-2	NA	TGTGCCAGCAGGTCAGCGGGGACCGCACGGGGCTACACCTTC	CASRSAGTARGYTF
TRBV7-2	NA	TRBJ2-1	NA	TGTGCCAGCAGCCAGCGGGACCAACAGGGGGAGCAGTTCTTC	CASSQRDQQGEQFF
TRBV5-1	TRBD1	TRBJ2-2	NA	TGCGCCAGCAGCTTGGGCCAGGGGGCCACCGGGGAGCTGTTTTTT	CASSLGQGATGELFF
TRBV4-2	NA	TRBJ2-1	NA	TGTGCCAGCAGCCAAGCCGGGGGAGGCTCCTACAATGAGCAGTTCTTC	CASSQAGGGSYNEQFF
TRBV2	TRBD2	TRBJ2-1	once	TGTGCCAGCAGTGAAAGCGGGGGGGCTTACAATGAGCAGTTCTTC	CASSESGGAYNEQFF
TRBV5-1	NA	TRBJ2-2	NA	TGCGCCAGCAGCCTGGGTCAGGGGATAACCGGGGAGCTGTTTTTT	CASSLGQGITGELFF
TRBV10-3	TRBD1	TRBJ1-5	NA	TGTGCCATCAGTGAGGGAGACAGGGGGCTTTTTCAGCCCCAGCATTTT	CAISEGDRGLFQPQHF
TRBV7-8	NA	TRBJ2-5	NA	TGTGCCAGCAGCTCAGTGGCCCAAGAGACCCAGTACTTC	CASSSVAQETQYF
TRBV28	TRBD2	TRBJ2-3	few	TGTGCCAGCAGTTTACCCCAAGCGGGGGCCCGAACGCAGTATTTT	CASSLPQAGARTQYF
TRBV18	NA	TRBJ2-5	NA	TGTGCCAGCTCACCACCGAACAGCCAACTCGGGACGGAGACCCAGTACTTC	CASSPPNSQLGTETQYF
TRBV2	NA	TRBJ1-1	few	TGTGCCAGCAGTGAGGAGGTCAGCCTAGAAGCTTTCTTT	CASSEEVSLEAFF
TRBV1	NA	TRBJ2-1	NA	TGCACCAGCAGCCAGCCCGGGACAGGGGGAGATGGTGAGACCTACAATGAGCAGTTCTTC	CTSSQPGTGGDGETYNEQFF
TRBV9	TRBD2	TRBJ2-3	few	TGTGCCAGCAGCGCCGGGACTAGCGGGAGGGTTGTAGATACGCAGTATTTT	CASSAGTSGRVVDTQYF
TRBV30	TRBD1	TRBJ1-1	many	TGTGCCTGGAGTGCTGGGACAGGGCGAACTGAAGCTTTCTTT	CAWSAGTGRTEAFF
TRBV18	TRBD1	TRBJ2-3	NA	TGTGCCAGCTCACCCCGACAGGGTGGCACAGATACGCAGTATTTT	CASSPRQGGTDTQYF
TRBV25-1	NA	TRBJ1-2	NA	TGTGCCAGCAGTGAATCCGACAGTTCCCCCTTCAACTATGGCTACACCTTC	CASSESDSSPFNYGYTF
TRBV5-4	NA	TRBJ1-5	NA	TGTGCCAGCACCACGCTCCGGGGCTATAGCAATCAGCCCCAGCATTTT	CASTTLRGYSNQPQHF
TRBV27	NA	TRBJ2-1	NA	TGTGCCAGCAGTTTATCTCACAGCCCCTACAATGAGCAGTTCTTC	CASSLSHSPYNEQFF
TRBV18	TRBD1	TRBJ2-7	NA	TGTGCCAGCTGGTTAGGACAGGGGCCGAACGAGCAGTACTTC	CASWLGQGPNEQYF
TRBV11-3	NA	TRBJ2-7	NA	TGTGCCAGCAGCTTGCTAGCCGGAGGGGAGCAGTACTTC	CASSLLAGGEQYF
TRBV4-3	TRBD1	TRBJ2-7	NA	TGCGCCAGCAGCCACCTGGGACAGGGTTTTGGCGAGCAGTACTTC	CASSHLGQGFGEQYF
TRBV19	TRBD1	TRBJ2-1	NA	TGTGCCAGTAACCTGCGGACAGGGCGCTACAATGAGCAGTTCTTC	CASNLRTGRYNEQFF
TRBV30	TRBD1	TRBJ2-7	few	TGTGCCTGGACCCGAGACAGGGCAGGGGAGCAGTACTTC	CAWTRDRAGEQYF
TRBV11-2	TRBD2	TRBJ2-2	NA	TGTGCCAGCAGCTTAGCGGGAGGGCCGTTGACCGGGGAGCTGTTTTTT	CASSLAGGPLTGELFF
TRBV11-2	NA	TRBJ1-3	once	TGTGCCAGCAGCTCGTTGACTTCCAACTCTGGAAACACCATATATTTT	CASSSLTSNSGNTIYF
TRBV6-5	NA	TRBJ1-6	NA	TGTGCCAGCAGTTCTGGGGAATTACGGACTTCACCCCTCCACTTT	CASSSGELRTSPLHF
TRBV19	NA	TRBJ1-3	once	TGTGCCAGTAGTATTGCCCCCGGTTCAAAGGGCCGCTCTGGAAACACCATATATTTT	CASSIAPGSKGRSGNTIYF